One TCR beta chain is described in this entry. The data were taken from a study of T cell responses to AZD1222 COVID-19 vaccine. There are 17 residues in the CDR3. The protocol was immunoSEQ multiplex PCR, while the TCRdb copy is restricted to in-frame clones and leaves out a portion. The table shows roughly 99,000 clones, with approximately 92% occurring only once. The receptor comes from an adult who received the AZD1222 COVID-19 vaccine. Sequencing was performed on peripheral blood, taken 28 days after the second AZD1222 dose. The chain is built from TRBV21-1 and TRBJ1-6; the D segment call TRBD1 is taken from the table without a DNA check. TRBV21-1 is described as a pseudogene. CDR3 in amino acids: CASSKTTGSSYNSPLHF. CDR3 bases: TGTGCCAGCAGCAAAACAACAGGGAGCTCCTATAATTCACCCCTCCACTTT.